Shown below are 7 T cell receptor beta chains from a single sample sequenced in a study of a mutant IDH1 vaccine in newly diagnosed glioma. Sequencing was performed with immunoSEQ multiplex PCR; in TCRdb, only in-frame clones are kept and a portion is missing. The data hold roughly 110,000 clones, with almost 90% observed a single time. The time point is: week 11, during vaccination. Doses comprised 300 ug of mutant IDH1 20-mer peptide each, plus topical imiquimod. The antigens these receptors bind are not known. Source: PBMCs, taken from a glioma patient whose treatment included an IDH1 peptide vaccine. Receptor source: a woman in her forties or fifties with glioma.

The V gene is TRBV4-1, the J gene TRBJ2-2, with 8 bases that match TRBD1. Germline V gives CDR1 MGHRA, CDR2 YSYEKL. The ends lost 1 base at V and 4 bases at J; junction bases unmatched: 14. CDR3 size: 19 residues. The CDR3 spells CASSQGALARGRITGELFF. The CDR3, as DNA: TGCGCCAGCAGCCAAGGTGCCCTCGCCAGGGGGCGTATCACCGGGGAGCTGTTTTTT.

The V gene is TRBV19, the J gene TRBJ1-5; D gene unclear. This CDR3 is 11 amino acids long. CDR1 and CDR2 from the germline V gene are LNHDA and SQIVND (reference sequence). V lost 5 bases and J 5 bases, leaving 4 bases between the germline ends. The CDR3 nucleotides are TGTGCCAGTAGTTCACATCAGCCCCAGCATTTT. This translates into CASSSHQPQHF.

The CDR3 sequence is CASSFPGTDTDTQYF. The CDR3 region has the DNA TGCGCCAGCAGCTTCCCCGGGACAGACACAGATACGCAGTATTTT. The rearrangement links TRBV5-1 to TRBJ2-3, with 7 nucleotides matching TRBD1. The CDR3 is 15 residues long. J lost 2 bases, V lost 2 bases, and 5 bases had no gene match. In germline, CDR1 is SGHRS, CDR2 YFSETQ.

The sample holds one count of this clone. CDR3 nucleotides: TGTGCCAGCAGCCTAGAGGGCAGGGGGCTTGGAGAGACCCAGTACTTC. Protein product: CASSLEGRGLGETQYF. The chain has TRBV7-9 and TRBJ2-5, with 8 bases that match TRBD1. The CDR3 is 16 amino acids. V dropped 5 bases and J dropped 4; count of bases not matched to a gene: 12. The germline CDR1 and CDR2 sequences are SEHNR and FQNEAQ (reference sequence).

This chain connects TRBV27 to TRBJ2-1; 12 positions agree with TRBD2. The CDR3 totals 14 residues. CDR1 MNHEY and CDR2 SMNVEV come from the germline V gene (reference sequence). V gave up 4 bases and J gave up 10 bases; unmatched junction bases: 5. This CDR3 reads CASSSPSGRGEQFF. DNA of the CDR3: TGTGCCAGCAGTTCCCCTAGCGGGAGGGGAGAGCAGTTCTTC.

V is TRBV28 and J is TRBJ1-2; unclear D gene. The CDR3 spans 14 residues. Germline lookup yields CDR1 MDHEN and CDR2 SYDVKM. Trimming cost V 3 bases and J 6 bases, with 14 bases left between them. CDR3 nucleotide sequence: TGTGCCAGCAGTTTGTTCCCCAAGGGTCATGGCTACACCTTC. Translation: CASSLFPKGHGYTF.

V usage is TRBV30 and J usage is TRBJ1-3; D is ambiguous. Trimming took 3 bases from V and 0 from J, leaving 15 bases between them. The length of the CDR3 is 16 residues. Germline CDR1 GTSNPN, CDR2 SVGIG (reference sequence). CDR3: CAWSRGAAFSGNTIYF. The CDR3 coding sequence is TGTGCCTGGAGCCGAGGAGCCGCTTTCTCTGGAAACACCATATATTTT.